The 15 T cell receptor beta chains below were found in one sample sequenced in a study of blood T cells in healthy people across ages (dated by TCRdb to the mid-2010s). The method was 5' RACE. Sequencing was carried out with an Illumina HiSeq 2500. A second PCR of about 7 to 12 cycles was run with a J-beta primer mix and a sample-barcoded 5' primer. Through fastp at Q25 and MiXCR, TCRdb rebuilt clones from the public reads, retaining in-frame beta chains. For every CDR3 protein sequence, its rows merge into one entry that carries the most common genes and DNA. The table for this sample lists roughly 2 million distinct CDR3 sequences; about 49% of them were counted only once. The ten most abundant clones make up 2% to 2.5% of the sample. The sample comprised blood. These receptors all stem from a woman aged 35 to 49 in good health.

This clonotype came up a few times. The J gene is TRBJ2-5, the V gene TRBV18; 7 bases map to TRBD2. V was pared by 3 bases and J by 4 bases, with 20 bases of the junction left unmatched. CDR3 length: 19 amino acids. The germline CDR1 and CDR2 sequences are KGHSH and LQKENI. CDR3 in amino acids: CASSPFKRPRTSMGETQYF. DNA of the CDR3: TGTGCCAGCTCACCGTTTAAACGACCTCGGACTAGTATGGGAGAGACCCAGTACTTC.

This clonotype was recorded a few times. The rearrangement joins TRBV7-2 to TRBJ2-5, with 8 positions matching TRBD2. The CDR3 runs 17 residues. CDR1 SGHTA and CDR2 FQGNSA come from the germline V gene. V lost 1 base and J lost 3; bases outside the gene matches: 10. The CDR3 sequence is CASSLVPRAGAKETQYF. The CDR3 DNA reads as TGTGCCAGCAGCTTAGTTCCGAGAGCGGGGGCCAAAGAGACCCAGTACTTC.

Only a few counts were recorded for this clonotype. The chain links TRBV5-1 to TRBJ2-1; TRBD2 matches 8 bases. Germline V CDR1 and CDR2: SGHRS, YFSETQ. V was pared by 4 bases and J by 3 bases, with 12 bases of the junction left unmatched. CDR3 size: 17 residues. CDR3 coding DNA: TGCGCCAGCAGCCGGTTGACGACGGGGGGGCTCTACAATGAGCAGTTCTTC. It specifies CASSRLTTGGLYNEQFF.

V usage is TRBV6-5 and J usage is TRBJ1-2, with 7 nucleotides matching TRBD1. Germline-derived CDR1 and CDR2 are MNHEY and SVGAGI. J was trimmed by 7 bases and V by 9 bases; bases with no gene match: 5. The CDR3 sequence is 11 residues long. CDR3 nucleotide sequence: TGTGCCAGTACAAGGGGGCTTGGCTACACCTTC. This encodes CASTRGLGYTF.

There are a few counts of this clonotype. The chain links TRBV5-1 to TRBJ1-1; D might be TRBD1 (6 bases). The CDR3 runs to 13 residues. Germline values: CDR1 SGHRS, CDR2 YFSETQ. Trimming removed 4 bases from V and 11 bases from J, with 18 bases in between. The CDR3 DNA sequence: TGCGCCAGCAGCACCCAGGGGCAGTTTGAGGCTTTCTTT. Translating it yields CASSTQGQFEAFF.

This chain links TRBV27 with TRBJ2-1; 11 bases are shared with TRBD2. This CDR3 has 18 amino acids. Germline loops: CDR1 MNHEY, CDR2 SMNVEV (reference sequence). V dropped 0 bases and J dropped 5; count of bases not matched to a gene: 9. The CDR3 loop is CASSLSFSGGATDNEQFF. CDR3 DNA: TGTGCCAGCAGTTTATCCTTTAGCGGGGGGGCCACAGACAATGAGCAGTTCTTC.

The CDR3, as DNA: TGTGCCAGCAGTCTTAGTACCTGGAGTAACTATGGCTACACCTTC. Protein sequence: CASSLSTWSNYGYTF. The chain combines TRBV27 with TRBJ1-2; D unclear. The CDR3 covers 15 residues. The V end was cut by 5 bases, the J end by 1 base, with 14 bases between. From germline, CDR1 is MNHEY and CDR2 SMNVEV (reference sequence).

A single count supports this clonotype. The chain combines TRBV7-3 with TRBJ1-6; D gene unclear. Trimming took off 5 bases at V and 9 bases at J, with 11 bases between the two ends. The CDR3 length is 13 residues. Germline CDR1 is SGHTA and CDR2 is FQGTGA. The CDR3 nucleotides are TGTGCCAGCAGCGCCAACCGGGTTTCACCCCTCCACTTT. Residues: CASSANRVSPLHF.

This clonotype occurred once. This chain links TRBV3-1 with TRBJ1-5; D is unresolved. This CDR3 region has 14 residues. Germline CDR1 is LGHDT and CDR2 is YNNKEL (reference sequence). Trimming took off 0 bases at V and 4 bases at J, with 7 bases between the two ends. The CDR3 is CASSQELRNQPQHF. The CDR3 coding sequence is TGTGCCAGCAGCCAAGAATTGAGAAATCAGCCCCAGCATTTT.

A few counts support this clonotype. The chain recombines TRBV19 with TRBJ2-5; a possible D gene is TRBD2 (5 bases). The CDR3 sequence is 14 residues long. The germline V gene has CDR1 LNHDA and CDR2 SQIVND (reference sequence). V lost 3 bases to trimming and J lost 5 bases, with 13 bases between them. The CDR3 DNA is TGTGCCAGTAGTATTCCGGGATCGTCGGAGACCCAGTACTTC. This codes for CASSIPGSSETQYF.

The chain carries TRBV6-2 or TRBV6-3 and TRBJ2-2, with 8 bases aligning to TRBD2. The CDR3 consists of 14 residues. Germline trimming cut 6 bases from V and 4 bases from J; bases unmatched to any gene: 4. Germline CDR1 MNHEY, CDR2 SVGEGT. The CDR3 sequence: CASRLAGFTGELFF. The CDR3 DNA is TGTGCCAGCAGATTAGCGGGGTTCACCGGGGAGCTGTTTTTT.

The chain couples TRBV12-3 or TRBV12-4 to TRBJ1-5, with D maybe TRBD1 (6 bases). This CDR3 region has 15 residues. Trimming left V 7 bases short and J 7 bases short, with 20 bases between. As DNA, the CDR3 is TGTGCCAGCACCCTGGGATGGGGGCGCGGGCAGCCCCAGCATTTT. Its translation: CASTLGWGRGQPQHF.

The chain has TRBV7-2 and TRBJ2-7; D could derive from TRBD1 or TRBD2 (6 bases each). This CDR3 spans 16 amino acids. Trimming cost V 5 bases and J 0 bases, with 17 bases left between them. Germline V gene data show CDR1 as SGHTA and CDR2 as FQGNSA. The CDR3 region has the DNA TGTGCCAGCAGCACCCTGGGGGGCCTGAGCTCCTACGAGCAGTACTTC. It codes for CASSTLGGLSSYEQYF.

V is TRBV6-5 and J is TRBJ2-1; D not certain. The V gene lost 2 bases and the J gene lost 8 bases, with 13 bases spanning the gap. CDR1 MNHEY and CDR2 SVGAGI come from the germline V gene. The CDR3 covers 14 residues. The CDR3: CASSYAPLIYEQFF. The CDR3 DNA is TGTGCCAGCAGTTACGCCCCGTTAATCTATGAGCAGTTCTTC.

V and J are TRBV11-2 and TRBJ2-5, with D hard to call. Per germline, CDR1 SGHAT and CDR2 FQNNGV. The CDR3 has 14 amino acids. Trimming took 4 bases from V and 2 from J, leaving 11 bases between them. For the CDR3, the DNA is TGTGCCAGCAGCTCGGCCACCAATCAAGAGACCCAGTACTTC. Translating gives CASSSATNQETQYF.